The clone carrying this T cell receptor (beta chain) was observed a handful of times. Its antigen is unidentified. Amplification targeted TCR beta CDR3 regions from RNA transcripts. Using the HTBI primer set, a first-round RT-PCR was run on the TCR CDR3. TCRdb itself ran the multiplex PCR reads through MiXCR, one entry per CDR3 protein. This table has hundreds of thousands of distinct CDR3 sequences, over 35% appearing once. The entry originates in a study of T cells in Graves' hyperthyroidism and ophthalmopathy. Study-wide results and limits: Ophthalmopathy got predicted by the model a median roughly 6.4 months before its onset.

Germline V gene lookup returns CDR1 SNHLY and CDR2 FYNNEI. V was shortened by 8 bases and J by 5 bases, with 28 bases between the two germline ends. CDR3 length equals 17 residues. The TCR sequence derives from a man aged 18 to 30 with Graves' hyperthyroidism. The rearrangement joins TRBV2 to TRBJ2-7; D perhaps matches TRBD1 (11 bases). Material: blood. The CDR3 sequence: CASLGQGALAGVHEQYF. The DNA of the CDR3 is TGTGCCAGCCTAGGACAGGGGGCCCTAGCGGGAGTCCACGAGCAGTACTTC.